These 11 T cell receptor beta chains were sequenced from one sample in a study of blood T cell repertoires in COVID-19. Method: immunoSEQ multiplex PCR; TCRdb's copy keeps in-frame clones and lacks some. The sample yields under 400,000 clones, 89% seen once. The sequenced sample was peripheral blood. The receptors derive from a woman between 55 and 75 years old with COVID-19, enrolled during active disease.

This clone appeared a single time. The chain has TRBV4-1 and TRBJ2-3, with 11 nucleotides matching TRBD2. This CDR3 has 16 amino acids. CDR1 MGHRA and CDR2 YSYEKL come from the germline V gene. V gave up 0 bases and J gave up 7 bases; unmatched junction bases: 6. The CDR3 loop reads CASSQDRGLAVYTQYF. CDR3 DNA sequence: TGCGCCAGCAGCCAAGATCGGGGACTAGCGGTATATACGCAGTATTTT.

This sequence joins TRBV5-1 and TRBJ2-6, with a possible D match to TRBD1 (5 bases). The CDR3 contains 17 residues. Germline CDR1 and CDR2: SGHRS and YFSETQ. V was clipped by 0 bases and J by 0 bases, with 10 bases between them. The CDR3 DNA sequence: TGCGCCAGCAGCTTGGCCCAGGGCCCCTCTGGGGCCAACGTCCTGACTTTC. This sequence encodes CASSLAQGPSGANVLTF.

The gene calls are TRBV18 and TRBJ1-2, with 8 bases lining up with TRBD1. The CDR3 runs to 13 residues. The V gene's germline CDR1 is KGHSH and CDR2 LQKENI. The ends lost 6 bases at V and 8 bases at J; junction bases unmatched: 8. CDR3 loop: CASSQGQARGYTF. The DNA for the CDR3 is TGTGCCAGCTCCCAGGGACAGGCAAGGGGCTACACCTTC.

The CDR3 bases are TGTGCCAGCAGTTTATCTCGGGATAGTGGCCAGCCCCAGCATTTT. As protein: CASSLSRDSGQPQHF. The chain recombines TRBV27 with TRBJ1-5; D is unclear. Deletions cut 0 bases from V and 7 bases from J, with 13 bases between. The germline V gene has CDR1 MNHEY and CDR2 SMNVEV (reference sequence). The CDR3 contains 15 residues.

V and J are TRBV5-5 and TRBJ1-5; perhaps TRBD1 as D (5 bases). V lost 2 bases, J lost 3 bases, and 12 bases lay in between. Per germline, CDR1 SGHKS and CDR2 YYEKEE (reference sequence). The CDR3 loop spans 15 amino acids. DNA of the CDR3: TGTGCCAGCAGCTTCGCGGGGGACCTCAATCAGCCCCAGCATTTT. It specifies CASSFAGDLNQPQHF.

The chain links TRBV2 to TRBJ2-7; a weak D match, TRBD1 (5 bases). Germline assignment: CDR1 SNHLY and CDR2 FYNNEI. Trimming took off 7 bases at V and 2 bases at J, with 9 bases between the two ends. CDR3 length: 12 residues. The CDR3 is CASKVGPYEQYF. DNA for the CDR3: TGTGCCAGCAAAGTGGGGCCCTACGAGCAGTACTTC.

This clone has a single count. The gene calls are TRBV7-6 and TRBJ2-5, with D hard to call. V gave up 1 base and J gave up 3 bases, with 6 bases separating them. The CDR3 consists of 13 residues. Germline CDR1 reads SGHVS; CDR2 reads FNYEAQ. As DNA, the CDR3 is TGTGCCAGCAGCTTAGGCCCGGAAGAGACCCAGTACTTC. Protein sequence: CASSLGPEETQYF.

The rearrangement links TRBV7-8 to TRBJ1-2, with TRBD1 identical over 9 bases. The CDR3 spans 20 residues. CDR1 SGHVS and CDR2 FQNEAQ come from the germline V gene. V lost 5 bases, J lost 4 bases, and 23 bases stayed unmatched. This CDR3 is CASSLDRRTGAGYRAYGYTF. The CDR3 nucleotides read TGTGCCAGCAGCCTAGACAGACGGACAGGGGCGGGTTACCGAGCCTATGGCTACACCTTC.

The chain couples TRBV6-5 to TRBJ2-7; 8 nucleotides agree with TRBD2. Germline V gene lookup returns CDR1 MNHEY and CDR2 SVGAGI. The V and J ends lost 4 bases and 0 bases, in that order; junction bases with no gene match: 5. This CDR3 contains 15 residues. CDR3 in amino acids: CASSSHGGVSYEQYF. DNA of the CDR3: TGTGCCAGCAGTTCGCACGGGGGGGTCTCCTACGAGCAGTACTTC.

This clone occurred once. V gene TRBV7-9 combines with J gene TRBJ1-1; D gene ambiguous. V lost 3 bases to trimming and J lost 7 bases, with 9 bases between them. The CDR3 spans 12 residues. Per germline, CDR1 SEHNR and CDR2 FQNEAQ (reference sequence). The CDR3 loop is CASSFSAGEAFF. The CDR3 bases are TGTGCCAGCAGCTTCTCCGCAGGTGAAGCTTTCTTT.

This clone was counted between two and nine times. In the same sample, other DNA sequences code for this CDR3. The V call is TRBV7-2, the J call TRBJ2-1; the match to TRBD2 covers 12 bases. Germline values: CDR1 SGHTA, CDR2 FQGNSA. The CDR3 has 15 amino acids. J gave up 5 bases and V 4 bases, and 3 bases lay outside the gene matches. The chain's CDR3 is CASSSTSGGDNEQFF. The CDR3 coding sequence is TGTGCCAGCAGCTCGACTAGCGGGGGCGACAATGAGCAGTTCTTC.